The T cell receptor (beta chain) under discussion was sequenced for a study of beta chain features in type 1 diabetes. Study-wide background: Patients and healthy donors were similar in age, gender and cell yields.

The sequenced template was cDNA made from the entire isolated RNA. TCRdb keeps only in-frame clones here, not all; method: immunoSEQ multiplex PCR. The sample contains hundreds of thousands of clones, about 11% of which appear only once. Findings and limits, study-wide: Type 1 diabetes patients had moderately but significantly shorter TCRB CDR3s in all four CD4+ subsets. Researchers reported that naive, central memory and Treg TCRB repertoires appeared more similar in patients than in healthy donors.

With regard to this clone: Its specificity is unknown.

J gave up 2 bases and V 1 base, and 11 bases lay outside the gene matches. Germline lookup yields CDR1 SGHNT and CDR2 YYREEE (reference sequence). This CDR3 is 17 amino acids long. The sequence derives from a man aged 30 to 39 with type 1 diabetes. The chain uses TRBV5-4 and TRBJ1-2; 7 bases align to TRBD1. The sample consisted of naive CD4+ T cells from blood. The CDR3 sequence is CASSLSIVAGQNYGYTF. The CDR3, as DNA: TGTGCCAGCAGCTTGAGCATCGTGGCGGGACAGAACTATGGCTACACCTTC.